Given below is one T cell receptor (beta chain) in context. What it recognizes is unknown. Each replicate PCR on the sorted subsets used roughly 210 ng DNA (roughly 27,000 T cell genomes). TCRdb's table, derived via immunoSEQ multiplex PCR, lists solely in-frame clones and lacks some. The table includes a few hundred thousand clones, 80% to 90% detected once. The source of the sample is a study of shared clonotypes between healthy human individuals. Study results and caveats: Sampling used blood alone; tissue repertoires probably differ. Some clonotypes were shared by all four sorted-subset donors, while others were not shared. The non-shared ones had lower generation probabilities than the shared ones. Sorted-subset sequencing, rarefaction showed, was incomplete despite large depth.

The receptor was isolated from a man younger than 35 in good health. The specimen was memory CD8+ T cells sorted from blood. Sample subset: CD45RO+ cells pooled with CCR7-negative TemRA cells.

CDR3 in DNA: TGTGCCAGCAGCTTGTATGGACAGCCTGGTAATGAGCAGTTCTTC. Translated: CASSLYGQPGNEQFF. This chain uses TRBV5-6 with TRBJ2-1; tentatively, D is TRBD1 (6 bases). Trimming removed 1 base from V and 7 bases from J, with 15 bases in between. The CDR3 sequence is 15 residues long. CDR1 is SGHDT, CDR2 YYEEEE, per germline.